These T cell receptor beta chains were read from a single sample in a study of T cell changes during pregnancy in multiple sclerosis. Profiling relied on immunoSEQ multiplex PCR, and the TCRdb table lists in-frame clones only, not all of them. The data show tens of thousands of clones, more than 70% seen once. Here the sequenced sample was CD8+ T cells from peripheral blood mononuclear cells, taken in the third trimester of pregnancy. These receptors were obtained from a female donor with multiple sclerosis, enrolled in a pregnancy study. The CDR3 runs from the conserved cysteine through the conserved F or W. D genes are given only for firm matches. Not all rows give a size; the values are once, few, many and, for expanded clones, a class.

D	size	V	J	CDR3	DNA
NA	NA	TRBV27	TRBJ2-5	CASSFGAGASEETQYF	TGTGCCAGCAGTTTCGGGGCAGGGGCATCAGAAGAGACCCAGTACTTC
NA	NA	TRBV28	TRBJ1-5	CASSLGGLRNQPQHF	TGTGCCAGCAGTTTAGGCGGGTTGCGCAATCAGCCCCAGCATTTT
TRBD1	NA	TRBV27	TRBJ2-7	CASSLIGGLIPYEQYF	TGTGCCAGCAGTTTAATAGGGGGCCTCATACCCTACGAGCAGTACTTC
NA	NA	TRBV4-1	TRBJ1-5	CASSQGGGRSLVAQHF	TGCGCCAGCAGCCAAGGTGGAGGGCGGAGTCTTGTGGCCCAGCATTTT
NA	NA	TRBV5-6	TRBJ1-2	CASSPTENYGYTF	TGTGCCAGCAGTCCGACAGAGAACTATGGCTACACCTTC
TRBD2	once	TRBV6-1	TRBJ2-3	CASSPIAGGQDTQYF	TGTGCCAGCAGCCCGATAGCGGGGGGGCAGGATACGCAGTATTTT
TRBD1	few	TRBV18	TRBJ1-1	CASSPDRIHTEAFF	TGTGCCAGCTCACCGGACAGGATCCACACTGAAGCTTTCTTT
NA	NA	TRBV28	TRBJ1-5	CASSFGWGDLAQPQHF	TGTGCCAGCAGTTTTGGGTGGGGGGATCTCGCTCAGCCCCAGCATTTT
TRBD1	NA	TRBV5-1	TRBJ1-3	CASSLVDRAHSGNTIYF	TGCGCCAGCAGCTTGGTGGACAGGGCGCACTCTGGAAACACCATATATTTT
TRBD1	NA	TRBV5-1	TRBJ2-7	CASSVWGQGNDEQYF	TGCGCCAGCAGCGTGTGGGGACAGGGGAATGACGAGCAGTACTTC
NA	NA	TRBV2	TRBJ2-7	CASSFSEQYF	TGTGCCAGCTCTTTTTCCGAGCAGTACTTC
TRBD2	NA	TRBV6-6	TRBJ2-3	CASSPSRGGADTQYF	TGTGCCAGCAGCCCCTCTCGGGGGGGTGCAGATACGCAGTATTTT
NA	NA	TRBV14	TRBJ2-1	CASSQVGSYYNEQFF	TGTGCCAGCAGCCAAGTGGGCAGCTACTACAATGAGCAGTTCTTC
NA	NA	TRBV27	TRBJ1-2	CASSLSPEAYGYTF	TGTGCCAGCAGTTTATCCCCGGAGGCCTATGGCTACACCTTC
TRBD1	NA	TRBV27	TRBJ2-7	CASSPGQGYEQYF	TGTGCCAGCAGTCCCGGACAGGGCTACGAGCAGTACTTC
TRBD2	NA	TRBV6-1	TRBJ2-1	CASSGTSGAYNEQFF	TGTGCCAGCAGTGGGACTAGCGGGGCCTACAATGAGCAGTTCTTC
NA	NA	TRBV30	TRBJ1-1	CAWSVAGGTEAFF	TGTGCCTGGAGTGTAGCGGGGGGCACTGAAGCTTTCTTT
NA	NA	TRBV15	TRBJ1-5	CATSRDRGVNQPQHF	TGTGCCACCAGCAGAGATCGCGGGGTCAATCAGCCCCAGCATTTT
TRBD2	NA	TRBV30	TRBJ2-2	CAWRGANTGELFF	TGTGCCTGGCGGGGGGCGAACACCGGGGAGCTGTTTTTT
NA	NA	TRBV9	TRBJ1-3	CASSVAGGSLGNTIYF	TGTGCCAGCAGCGTAGCTGGAGGCAGTCTTGGAAACACCATATATTTT
NA	NA	TRBV5-3	TRBJ2-5	CARSPGREETQYF	TGTGCCAGAAGCCCGGGCAGGGAAGAGACCCAGTACTTC
TRBD1	NA	TRBV6-4	TRBJ1-4	CASSETPGQGNEKLFF	TGTGCCAGCAGTGAAACGCCGGGACAGGGAAATGAAAAACTGTTTTTT
TRBD1	NA	TRBV5-1	TRBJ2-7	CASSLSGPAIIQGAYEQYF	TGCGCCAGCAGCTTGTCAGGTCCGGCCATCATACAGGGGGCCTACGAGCAGTACTTC
NA	NA	TRBV11-2	TRBJ2-7	CASSFPGVAYEQYF	TGTGCCAGCAGCTTCCCAGGGGTTGCGTACGAGCAGTACTTC
TRBD2	NA	TRBV29-1	TRBJ2-5	CSVEDLGLAGETQYF	TGCAGCGTTGAAGATCTTGGACTAGCGGGGGAGACCCAGTACTTC
NA	NA	TRBV9	TRBJ1-2	CASSGPGSGYYGYTF	TGTGCCAGCAGCGGCCCGGGCAGCGGATACTATGGCTACACCTTC
NA	NA	TRBV27	TRBJ1-6	CASSLGPNSPLHF	TGTGCCAGCAGTTTGGGGCCTAATTCACCCCTCCACTTT
TRBD1	NA	TRBV25-1	TRBJ2-2	CASSADRGLSTGELFF	TGTGCCAGCAGTGCAGACAGGGGGCTGAGCACCGGGGAGCTGTTTTTT
NA	NA	TRBV4-1	TRBJ1-1	CASSHFRGTEVRITEAFF	TGCGCCAGCAGCCATTTTCGGGGTACGGAAGTTAGGATCACTGAAGCTTTCTTT
TRBD1	NA	TRBV5-6	TRBJ2-7	CASSLGDSSYEQYF	TGTGCCAGCAGCTTGGGGGACAGCAGCTACGAGCAGTACTTC
TRBD1	NA	TRBV18	TRBJ1-1	CASSRGQGNTEAFF	TGTGCCAGCTCACGTGGACAGGGGAACACTGAAGCTTTCTTT
TRBD1	NA	TRBV28	TRBJ2-2	CASLLQGATGELFF	TGTGCCAGCCTATTACAGGGGGCCACCGGGGAGCTGTTTTTT
NA	NA	TRBV9	TRBJ2-2	CASSVSAGFSTGELFF	TGTGCCAGCAGCGTTAGCGCTGGGTTTAGCACCGGGGAGCTGTTTTTT
NA	NA	TRBV6-6	TRBJ1-5	CASSWTAVGSNQPQHF	TGTGCCAGCAGTTGGACAGCTGTAGGGAGCAATCAGCCCCAGCATTTT
NA	NA	TRBV5-4	TRBJ2-1	CASSSRQEYNEQFF	TGTGCCAGCAGCTCCCGACAGGAGTACAATGAGCAGTTCTTC
NA	NA	TRBV27	TRBJ2-2	CASRGHRNTGELFF	TGTGCCAGCAGGGGGCACCGGAACACCGGGGAGCTGTTTTTT
TRBD1	NA	TRBV19	TRBJ1-1	CASSITNRGGEAFF	TGTGCCAGTAGTATAACTAACAGGGGTGGAGAAGCTTTCTTT
NA	NA	TRBV27	TRBJ1-1	CASSPSTAPVRTEAFF	TGTGCCAGCAGTCCCTCGACAGCCCCCGTACGCACTGAAGCTTTCTTT
TRBD1	NA	TRBV5-6	TRBJ1-3	CASSSDREDGNTIYF	TGTGCCAGCAGCTCAGACAGGGAAGATGGAAACACCATATATTTT
TRBD2	NA	TRBV4-2	TRBJ2-7	CASSQTSGGGEQYF	TGTGCCAGTAGTCAGACTAGCGGGGGTGGGGAGCAGTACTTC
TRBD1	few	TRBV27	TRBJ1-1	CASSSGTGYTEAFF	TGTGCCAGCAGTTCCGGGACAGGGTATACTGAAGCTTTCTTT
TRBD2	few	TRBV2	TRBJ2-3	CASTELAGITDTQYF	TGTGCCAGCACCGAGCTAGCGGGTATAACAGATACGCAGTATTTT
NA	NA	TRBV29-1	TRBJ1-2	CSVEVPLMYGYTF	TGCAGCGTTGAAGTCCCTCTAATGTATGGCTACACCTTC
NA	NA	TRBV15	TRBJ1-5	CATSSPVSNQPQHF	TGTGCCACCAGCAGCCCAGTTAGCAATCAGCCCCAGCATTTT
TRBD2	NA	TRBV10-3	TRBJ2-3	CAISDPSGGSDTQYF	TGTGCCATCAGTGACCCTAGCGGGGGGTCTGATACGCAGTATTTT
TRBD2	NA	TRBV5-1	TRBJ2-7	CASSLAPLAGAEQYF	TGCGCCAGCAGCTTGGCCCCACTAGCGGGGGCCGAGCAGTACTTC
NA	NA	TRBV19	TRBJ1-1	CASSIGTPDEAFF	TGTGCCAGTAGTATCGGGACTCCTGATGAAGCTTTCTTT
NA	NA	TRBV27	TRBJ1-1	CASSVLGGNTEAFF	TGTGCCAGCAGCGTGCTAGGGGGGAACACTGAAGCTTTCTTT
NA	NA	TRBV15	TRBJ1-2	CATSRSQTQPNNYGYTF	TGTGCCACCAGCAGGAGTCAGACACAACCCAATAACTATGGCTACACCTTC
TRBD2	NA	TRBV5-1	TRBJ2-5	CASSWTSGQETQYF	TGCGCCAGCAGCTGGACTAGCGGACAAGAGACCCAGTACTTC
NA	NA	TRBV5-1	TRBJ2-7	CASSFAGSYEQYF	TGCGCCAGCAGCTTTGCAGGATCCTACGAGCAGTACTTC
TRBD1	once	TRBV9	TRBJ1-4	CASSVGGTGYEKLFF	TGTGCCAGCAGCGTAGGCGGGACAGGGTATGAAAAACTGTTTTTT
NA	NA	TRBV7-9	TRBJ1-4	CASSLWQRRDEKLFF	TGTGCCAGCAGCTTATGGCAAAGGAGAGATGAAAAACTGTTTTTT